Listed here are 20 T cell receptor beta chains from one sample, sequenced in a study of blood T cells in healthy people across ages. A second PCR, run for roughly 7 to 11 cycles, used a sample-barcoded 5' primer plus a J-beta primer mix. One entry per CDR3 protein, called by TCRdb with MiXCR from the 5' RACE reads. The table has some 890,000 distinct CDR3 sequences, almost 30% seen once. The data also belong to a second study, concerning T cells of mothers and their children.

The sample consisted of blood. Receptors originate from a woman aged 40 to 49 in good health.

This clonotype was recorded a few times. The V call is TRBV11-2, the J call TRBJ2-3; 9 bases align to TRBD2. The CDR3 has 17 amino acids. Germline CDR1 SGHAT, CDR2 FQNNGV. V lost 1 base, J lost 0 bases, and 5 bases stayed unmatched. This CDR3 is CASSLVWRGGSTDTQYF. In DNA form, the CDR3 reads TGTGCCAGCAGCTTAGTCTGGCGGGGGGGTAGCACAGATACGCAGTATTTT.

This clonotype appeared a few times. The chain combines TRBV5-1 with TRBJ2-5; D perhaps matches TRBD1 (6 bases). The V end lost 4 bases, the J end lost 1 base, and 14 bases lay between the germline ends. The CDR3 runs to 15 residues. CDR1 is SGHRS, CDR2 YFSETQ, per germline. CDR3 nucleotide sequence: TGCGCCAGCAGCCAGGGACATGTGACCCAAGAGACCCAGTACTTC. This encodes CASSQGHVTQETQYF.

This clonotype has ten or more counts. The rearrangement uses TRBV4-3 and TRBJ2-7, with TRBD1 as a possible D gene (5 bases). V lost 0 bases and J lost 3, with 18 bases in between. Germline V gene lookup returns CDR1 LGHNA and CDR2 YSLEER. This CDR3 spans 17 amino acids. The chain's CDR3 is CASSQEVGSGPSYEQYF. The CDR3 coding sequence is TGCGCCAGCAGCCAAGAGGTTGGCTCAGGGCCCAGCTACGAGCAGTACTTC.

This clonotype was counted only a few times. A read error may be the cause here, since a much bigger clone is one base away. The V gene is TRBV20-1, the J gene TRBJ2-7, with D perhaps TRBD1 (6 bases). With 3 bases removed from V and 3 bases from J, the gap between germline ends came to 15 bases. Germline V CDR1 and CDR2: DFQATT, SNEGSKA (reference sequence). This CDR3 comprises 14 residues. For the CDR3, the DNA is TGCAGTGCTAGGGGGACAAGGGAGTGCTACGAGCAGTACTTC. Its protein product is CSARGTRECYEQYF.

The rearrangement uses TRBV5-1 and TRBJ2-6, with 7 bases that match TRBD1. The CDR3 sequence is 17 residues long. The ends lost 1 base at V and 2 bases at J; junction bases unmatched: 6. CDR1 and CDR2 (germline): SGHRS, YFSETQ. CDR3 coding DNA: TGCGCCAGCAGCTTGAGTGGGCAGGGGGCTGGGGCCAACGTCCTGACTTTC. As protein: CASSLSGQGAGANVLTF.

Only a few counts were recorded for this clonotype. This chain connects TRBV4-1 to TRBJ1-4; D remains unclear. The germline V gene has CDR1 MGHRA and CDR2 YSYEKL. Trimming stripped 4 bases from V and 8 bases from J, with 11 bases between. This CDR3 has 13 amino acids. For the CDR3, the DNA is TGCGCCAGCAGCCGGACCATTTTAGAAAAACTGTTTTTT. This sequence encodes CASSRTILEKLFF.

The table lists this clonotype with many counts. The chain links TRBV28 to TRBJ2-7; the D gene is possibly TRBD1 (6 bases). Germline V lookup: CDR1 MDHEN, CDR2 SYDVKM. The V and J ends lost 6 bases and 0 bases respectively, with 15 bases between them. The CDR3 is 15 residues long. CDR3 nucleotide sequence: TGTGCCAGCAGGCCCCGGGACACAAGCTCCTACGAGCAGTACTTC. Residues: CASRPRDTSSYEQYF.

A few counts support this clonotype. This rearrangement joins TRBV5-1 to TRBJ2-5; D remains ambiguous. This CDR3 has 15 residues. Trimming took 0 bases from V and 5 from J, leaving 14 bases between them. The germline V gene has CDR1 SGHRS and CDR2 YFSETQ. This CDR3 is CASSLDLNTPETQYF. CDR3 coding DNA: TGCGCCAGCAGCTTGGATCTGAACACCCCTGAGACCCAGTACTTC.

This clonotype was seen a few times. The chain couples TRBV5-1 to TRBJ1-6; 8 bases are a match to TRBD1. V was pared by 4 bases and J by 6 bases, with 6 bases of the junction left unmatched. Germline V gene data show CDR1 as SGHRS and CDR2 as YFSETQ. The length of the CDR3 is 15 residues. CDR3 sequence: CASSGGQGGNSPLHF. CDR3 bases: TGCGCCAGCAGCGGCGGACAGGGCGGTAATTCACCCCTCCACTTT.

This clonotype has just a few counts. V is TRBV29-1 and J is TRBJ1-2; no definite D call. Germline CDR1 reads SQVTM; CDR2 reads ANQGSEA. The length of the CDR3 is 12 residues. V lost 4 bases, J lost 4 bases, and 10 bases lay in between. CDR3 coding DNA: TGCAGCGTTGTTTTGAATGTCTATGGCTACACCTTC. It codes for CSVVLNVYGYTF.

The chain recombines TRBV18 with TRBJ2-4; tentatively, D is TRBD1 (5 bases). Trimming took off 2 bases at V and 1 base at J, with 12 bases between the two ends. Germline-derived CDR1 and CDR2 are KGHSH and LQKENI. The CDR3 sequence is 16 residues long. Here the CDR3 reads CASSPVRAGAKNIQYF. Here the CDR3 DNA reads TGTGCCAGCTCACCAGTCAGAGCAGGGGCCAAAAACATTCAGTACTTC.

This clonotype was detected many times. The chain has TRBV20-1 and TRBJ2-7; D might be TRBD2 (5 bases). In germline, CDR1 is DFQATT, CDR2 SNEGSKA (reference sequence). The V end lost 0 bases, the J end lost 3 bases, and 12 bases lay between the germline ends. The CDR3 covers 14 residues. This CDR3 is CSARDRGRGYEQYF. CDR3 nucleotide sequence: TGCAGTGCTAGAGATCGGGGTAGAGGCTACGAGCAGTACTTC.

The gene calls are TRBV7-2 and TRBJ1-3; D remains ambiguous. Germline lookup yields CDR1 SGHTA and CDR2 FQGNSA. The CDR3 has 13 amino acids. The V and J ends lost 1 base and 3 bases respectively, with 4 bases between them. Written as DNA, the CDR3 is TGTGCCAGCAGCTTAGTCATTGGAAACACCATATATTTT. It is translated as CASSLVIGNTIYF.

In its sample, this clonotype was seen a few times. This rearrangement joins TRBV7-9 to TRBJ1-2, with 7 bases matching TRBD1. V shed 3 bases, J shed 0 bases, and the junction held 13 bases outside the gene matches. The CDR3 has 18 amino acids. Looked up from germline, CDR1 is SEHNR and CDR2 is FQNEAQ (reference sequence). In nucleotides, the CDR3 is TGTGCCAGCAGCTTTCCGGGCAGCAGGGGGTTCGCTAACTATGGCTACACCTTC. This codes for CASSFPGSRGFANYGYTF.

This clonotype came up a few times. This chain joins TRBV9 and TRBJ1-4; possibly TRBD1 for D (6 bases). Trimming shortened V by 5 bases and J by 6 bases, and 17 bases separated the two germline ends. The CDR3 covers 15 residues. Germline CDR1 SGDLS, CDR2 YYNGEE. The chain's CDR3 is CASSFEQGGDEKLFF. The CDR3 coding sequence is TGTGCCAGCAGTTTCGAACAGGGAGGAGATGAAAAACTGTTTTTT.

The sample holds many counts of this clonotype. The chain is built from TRBV29-1 and TRBJ2-7; D possibly corresponds to TRBD1 (7 bases). V was pared by 6 bases and J by 1 base, with 13 bases between. Germline V gives CDR1 SQVTM, CDR2 ANQGSEA. The CDR3 sequence is 13 residues long. For the CDR3, the DNA is TGCAGCGTGGAGGGACAGATGTCCTACGAGCAGTACTTC. It encodes CSVEGQMSYEQYF.

Many counts were recorded for this clonotype. This chain uses TRBV6-5 with TRBJ1-5; D is perhaps TRBD1 (5 bases). CDR1 is MNHEY and CDR2 is SVGAGI in the germline V gene. This CDR3 is 13 amino acids long. CDR3: CACGGVTGQPQHF. CDR3 DNA sequence: TGTGCATGTGGGGGTGTTACAGGTCAGCCCCAGCATTTT.

This clonotype has a count of ten or more. This chain connects TRBV4-3 to TRBJ2-1, with D perhaps TRBD1 or TRBD2 (5 bases each). CDR1 is LGHNA and CDR2 is YSLEER in the germline V gene. Trimming pared 0 bases from V and 10 bases from J, leaving 16 bases between. CDR3 size: 15 residues. This CDR3 is CASSQEGTTMREQFF. The CDR3 nucleotides are TGCGCCAGCAGCCAAGAAGGGACCACAATGAGGGAGCAGTTCTTC.

This clonotype was detected ten times or more. The J gene is TRBJ1-4, the V gene TRBV28; no firm D call. V was shortened by 4 bases and J by 14 bases, with 14 bases between the two germline ends. The germline V gene has CDR1 MDHEN and CDR2 SYDVKM. This CDR3 has 12 amino acids. CDR3 region: CASSSRRPQLFF. CDR3 DNA: TGTGCCAGCAGTTCCCGTAGGCCACAGCTGTTTTTT.

This clonotype was recorded at least ten times. The chain is built from TRBV28 and TRBJ2-7, with a possible D match to TRBD2 (6 bases). The germline V and J ends were trimmed by 9 bases and 4 bases, with 13 bases remaining between them. The CDR3 has 12 amino acids. CDR1 and CDR2 from the germline V gene are MDHEN and SYDVKM. CDR3 loop: CASGTQRYEQYF. The CDR3, as DNA: TGTGCCAGTGGGACTCAACGATACGAGCAGTACTTC.